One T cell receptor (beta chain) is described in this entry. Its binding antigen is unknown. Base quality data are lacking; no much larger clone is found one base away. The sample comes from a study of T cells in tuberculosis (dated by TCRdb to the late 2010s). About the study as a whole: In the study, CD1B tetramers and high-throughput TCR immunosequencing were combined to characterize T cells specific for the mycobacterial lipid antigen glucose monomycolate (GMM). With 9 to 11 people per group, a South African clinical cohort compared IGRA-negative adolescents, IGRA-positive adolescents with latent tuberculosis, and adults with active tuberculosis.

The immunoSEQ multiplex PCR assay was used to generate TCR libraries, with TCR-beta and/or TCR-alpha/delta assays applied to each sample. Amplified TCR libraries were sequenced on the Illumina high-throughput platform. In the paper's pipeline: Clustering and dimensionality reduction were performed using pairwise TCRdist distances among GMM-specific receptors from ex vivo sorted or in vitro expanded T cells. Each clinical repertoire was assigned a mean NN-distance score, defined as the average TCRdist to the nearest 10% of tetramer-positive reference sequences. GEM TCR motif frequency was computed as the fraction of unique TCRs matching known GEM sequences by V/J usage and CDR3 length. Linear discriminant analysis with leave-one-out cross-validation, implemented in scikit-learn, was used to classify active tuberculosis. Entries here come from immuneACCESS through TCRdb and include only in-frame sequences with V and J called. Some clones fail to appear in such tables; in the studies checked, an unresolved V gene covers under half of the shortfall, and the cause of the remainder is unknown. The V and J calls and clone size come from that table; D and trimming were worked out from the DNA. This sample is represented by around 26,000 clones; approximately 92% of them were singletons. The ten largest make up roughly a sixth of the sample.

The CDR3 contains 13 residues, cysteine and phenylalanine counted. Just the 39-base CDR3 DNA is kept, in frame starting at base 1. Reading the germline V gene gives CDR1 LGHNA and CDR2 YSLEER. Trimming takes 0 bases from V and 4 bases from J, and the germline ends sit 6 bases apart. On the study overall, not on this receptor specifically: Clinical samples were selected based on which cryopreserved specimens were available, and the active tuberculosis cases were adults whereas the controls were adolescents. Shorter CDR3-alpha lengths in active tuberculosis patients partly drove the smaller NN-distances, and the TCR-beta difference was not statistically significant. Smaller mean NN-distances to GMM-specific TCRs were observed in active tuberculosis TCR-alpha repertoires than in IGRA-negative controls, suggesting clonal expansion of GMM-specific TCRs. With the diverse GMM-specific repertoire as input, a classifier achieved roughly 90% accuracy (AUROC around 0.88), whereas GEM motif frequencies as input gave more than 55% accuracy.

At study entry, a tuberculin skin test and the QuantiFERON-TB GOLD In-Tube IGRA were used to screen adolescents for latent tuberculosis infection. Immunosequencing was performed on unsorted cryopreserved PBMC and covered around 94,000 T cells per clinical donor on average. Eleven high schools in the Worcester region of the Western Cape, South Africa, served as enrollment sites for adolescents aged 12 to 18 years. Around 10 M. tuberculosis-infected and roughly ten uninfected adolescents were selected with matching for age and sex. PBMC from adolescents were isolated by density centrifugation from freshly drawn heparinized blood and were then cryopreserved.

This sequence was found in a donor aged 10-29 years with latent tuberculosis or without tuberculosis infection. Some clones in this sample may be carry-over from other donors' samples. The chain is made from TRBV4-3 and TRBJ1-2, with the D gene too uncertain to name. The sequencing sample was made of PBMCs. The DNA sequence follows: TGCGCCAGCAGCCAAGATCTCAGCTATGGCTACACCTTC. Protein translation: CASSQDLSYGYTF.